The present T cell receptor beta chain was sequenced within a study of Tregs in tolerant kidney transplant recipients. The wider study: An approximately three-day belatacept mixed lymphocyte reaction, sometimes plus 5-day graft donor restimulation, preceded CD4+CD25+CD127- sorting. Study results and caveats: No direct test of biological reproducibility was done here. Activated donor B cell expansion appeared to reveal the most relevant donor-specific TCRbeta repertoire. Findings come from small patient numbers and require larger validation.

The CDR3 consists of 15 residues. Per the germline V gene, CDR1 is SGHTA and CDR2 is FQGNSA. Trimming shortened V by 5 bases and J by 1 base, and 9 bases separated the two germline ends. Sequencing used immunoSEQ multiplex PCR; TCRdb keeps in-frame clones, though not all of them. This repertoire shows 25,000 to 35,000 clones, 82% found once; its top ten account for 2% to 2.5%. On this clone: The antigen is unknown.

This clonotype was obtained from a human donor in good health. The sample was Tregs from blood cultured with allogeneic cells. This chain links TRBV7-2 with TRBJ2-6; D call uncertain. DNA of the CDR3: TGTGCCAGCAGCGACCGTAGGTCTGGGGCCAACGTCCTGACTTTC. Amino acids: CASSDRRSGANVLTF.